One and the same sample provided the 32 T cell receptor beta chains below, sequenced in a study of Graves' ophthalmopathy and Graves' hyperthyroidism. CDR3 regions of TCR beta were amplified from RNA transcripts. Second-round multiplex PCR came after first-round RT-PCR with HTBI primers. Each CDR3 protein gets one entry after TCRdb re-called the multiplex PCR reads with MiXCR. The sample comprises hundreds of thousands of distinct CDR3 sequences, about two fifths of which are singletons, and over 2.5% rests with the top ten. Source material: peripheral blood. These TCRs come from an adult man with Graves' ophthalmopathy.

This clonotype was recorded many times. The gene calls are TRBV12-3 or TRBV12-4 and TRBJ1-6, with 7 positions matching TRBD1. This CDR3 region has 14 residues. The J segment lost 10 bases and the V segment lost 6 bases, leaving 9 bases of the junction unmatched. CDR3: CASSIQGKGSPLHF. As DNA, the CDR3 is TGTGCCAGCAGCATACAGGGGAAGGGCTCACCCCTCCACTTT.

This clonotype was recorded once. The CDR3 sequence: CAISVEAGQATYEQYF. DNA of the CDR3: TGTGCCATCAGCGTTGAGGCCGGACAGGCCACCTACGAGCAGTACTTC. The V gene is TRBV10-3, the J gene TRBJ2-7, with TRBD1 matching over 7 bases. Germline-derived CDR1 and CDR2 are ENHRY and SYGVKD. This CDR3 region has 16 residues. The V and J ends lost 6 bases and 2 bases, in that order; junction bases with no gene match: 13.

The chain has TRBV6-6 and TRBJ2-2; D is unresolved. V shed 9 bases and J shed 7 bases, with 6 bases lying between them. The CDR3 runs to 10 residues. Germline loops: CDR1 MNHNY, CDR2 SVGAGI (reference sequence). The CDR3 sequence: CASGHGELFF. The CDR3 coding sequence is TGTGCCAGTGGGCACGGGGAGCTGTTTTTT.

This chain uses TRBV12-5 with TRBJ1-4, with TRBD1 matching over 12 bases. This CDR3 has 18 amino acids. Germline assignment: CDR1 LGHNT and CDR2 FRNRAP. The V gene end was trimmed by 5 bases and the J gene end by 8 bases; junction bases not matched to a gene: 15. CDR3 sequence: CASGPGPGQGAREEKLFF. For the CDR3, the DNA is TGTGCTAGTGGTCCAGGGCCGGGACAGGGGGCGCGAGAAGAAAAACTGTTTTTT.

Of note for this clonotype: A clone one base away is much larger, so this may be a read error. The J gene is TRBJ2-5, the V gene TRBV12-3 or TRBV12-4; 7 positions match TRBD1. J gave up 5 bases and V 11 bases, and 20 bases lay outside the gene matches. The CDR3 has 16 residues. As DNA, the CDR3 is TGTGCCGGCGCCCCCCCAGGGACAGCTACGGGGGAGACCCAGTACTTC. It codes for CAGAPPGTATGETQYF.

This clonotype was seen only a few times. The chain recombines TRBV14 with TRBJ1-2; the D gene is possibly TRBD1 (5 bases). V was pared by 1 base and J by 4 bases, with 13 bases between. The CDR3 runs 15 residues. The germline gives CDR1 SGHDN, CDR2 FVKESK. The CDR3 sequence is CASSQGRGGIYGYTF. The CDR3 DNA reads TGTGCCAGCAGCCAAGGGCGCGGGGGGATCTATGGCTACACCTTC.

The chain has TRBV7-2 and TRBJ1-6; D possibly corresponds to TRBD1 (5 bases). Germline CDR1 SGHTA, CDR2 FQGNSA. V gave up 4 bases and J gave up 14 bases, with 12 bases separating them. The CDR3 covers 12 residues. In nucleotides, the CDR3 is TGTGCCAGCAGCTCCGGGACCGGGACCCTCCACTTT. Protein product: CASSSGTGTLHF.

This clonotype has just one count. The V call is TRBV7-9, the J call TRBJ2-2; 8 nucleotides line up with TRBD2. The CDR3 covers 16 residues. Losses at the gene ends were 5 bases for V and 5 bases for J; bases not matched to a gene: 10. The germline CDR1 and CDR2 sequences are SEHNR and FQNEAQ (reference sequence). CDR3: CASSARGTSHTGELFF. CDR3 bases: TGTGCCAGCAGCGCGCGCGGGACTAGTCATACCGGGGAGCTGTTTTTT.

This clonotype was seen only a few times. The V gene is TRBV5-5, the J gene TRBJ1-3; D remains ambiguous. The CDR3 runs 15 residues. Germline loops: CDR1 SGHKS, CDR2 YYEKEE (reference sequence). V lost 0 bases and J lost 5, with 12 bases in between. The CDR3 here is CASSLVSGPRNTIYF. CDR3 nucleotides: TGTGCCAGCAGCTTGGTTTCGGGTCCCCGAAACACCATATATTTT.

This clonotype was detected a few times. V is TRBV4-1 and J is TRBJ1-5; no definite D call. Per the germline V gene, CDR1 is MGHRA and CDR2 is YSYEKL. The CDR3 runs to 15 residues. Trimming cost V 0 bases and J 1 base, with 7 bases left between them. Here the CDR3 reads CASSQDWTSNQPQHF. Written as DNA, the CDR3 is TGCGCCAGCAGCCAAGATTGGACCAGCAATCAGCCCCAGCATTTT.

Concerning this clonotype: A much more abundant neighbour one base away suggests this may be a read error. The chain uses TRBV9 and TRBJ2-7, with D possibly TRBD2 on 5 matching bases. V lost 3 bases and J 6 bases, leaving 13 bases between the germline ends. Germline values: CDR1 SGDLS, CDR2 YYNGEE. The CDR3 runs to 13 residues. The CDR3 nucleotides read TGTGCCAGCAGCGAGGACGTAGGGAGCGAGCAGTACGTC. It yields the protein CASSEDVGSEQYV.

As for this clonotype: This clone may be a read error of a much larger clone one base away. The chain joins TRBV10-3 to TRBJ2-7; no reliable D call. Germline-derived CDR1 and CDR2 are ENHRY and SYGVKD. The CDR3 loop spans 13 amino acids. The CDR3 reads CVSSYLGTYEQYF. CDR3 DNA sequence: TGTGTCAGCAGTTACCTGGGTACCTACGAGCAGTACTTC.

In its sample, this clonotype was seen many times. The chain couples TRBV29-1 to TRBJ1-3; D gene uncertain. V was clipped by 6 bases and J by 4 bases, with 13 bases between them. Germline V gene lookup returns CDR1 SQVTM and CDR2 ANQGSEA. The CDR3 runs 13 residues. As DNA, the CDR3 is TGCAGCGTGCCGGGAACAGAAGGAAACACCATATATTTT. The encoded protein is CSVPGTEGNTIYF.

This clonotype was found many times. The chain is built from TRBV12-3 or TRBV12-4 and TRBJ1-5, with TRBD1 matching over 8 bases. Trimming removed 4 bases from V and 4 bases from J; junction bases left unmatched: 15. There are 18 residues in the CDR3. The CDR3 here is CASSYRSLGTGMNQPQHF. CDR3 sequence (DNA): TGTGCCAGCAGTTACCGTTCCCTCGGGACAGGTATGAATCAGCCCCAGCATTTT.

This clonotype was counted at least ten times. The chain is built from TRBV25-1 and TRBJ2-7, with D possibly matching TRBD1 (6 bases). The CDR3 runs 11 residues. Between the trimmed V and J ends, which lost 8 bases and 4 bases, there was a span of 9 bases. Germline V gene data show CDR1 as MGHDK and CDR2 as SYGVNS. The CDR3 protein is CASGGPYEQYF. The CDR3 DNA sequence: TGTGCCAGCGGGGGCCCGTACGAGCAGTACTTC.

Details on this clonotype: A read error is the likely source, as a far larger clone sits one nucleotide away. The chain links TRBV7-3 to TRBJ2-2; 7 nucleotides agree with TRBD1. The CDR3 runs 15 residues. Germline CDR1 reads SGHTA; CDR2 reads FQGTGA. The CDR3 DNA reads as TGTGCCCGCAGCTTCCAGGGGGCGAACACCGGGGAGCTGTTTTTT. Amino acid sequence: CARSFQGANTGELFF.

This clonotype occurred many times. The V call is TRBV7-7, the J call TRBJ2-5; TRBD2 matches at 12 bases. J gave up 2 bases and V 4 bases, and 2 bases lay outside the gene matches. The CDR3 covers 15 residues. Germline V gene sequence: CDR1 SSHAT, CDR2 FNYEAQ (reference sequence). The CDR3 nucleotides are TGTGCCAGCAGCTCCGGACTAGCGGGACAAGAGACCCAGTACTTC. This encodes CASSSGLAGQETQYF.

The chain uses TRBV7-9 and TRBJ1-1; 12 bases agree with TRBD1. Trimming at V came to 5 bases and at J to 12 bases, leaving 10 bases not matched to a gene. This CDR3 region has 14 residues. Germline CDR1 reads SEHNR; CDR2 reads FQNEAQ (reference sequence). For the CDR3, the DNA is TGTGCCAGCAGCCCGACGGGACAGGGGGCCGGAACTTTCTTT. Translation gives CASSPTGQGAGTFF.

The V gene is TRBV20-1, the J gene TRBJ1-1; TRBD1 matches at 10 bases. The germline gives CDR1 DFQATT, CDR2 SNEGSKA (reference sequence). V lost 3 bases and J lost 3; bases outside the gene matches: 7. There are 15 residues in the CDR3. The CDR3 nucleotides are TGCAGTGCTAGGGCCGGGACAGGGGTGGACACTGAAGCTTTCTTT. This translates into CSARAGTGVDTEAFF.

This clonotype was seen at least ten times. V usage is TRBV2 and J usage is TRBJ1-2; the match to TRBD1 covers 8 bases. The CDR3 runs to 12 residues. J was trimmed by 2 bases and V by 7 bases; bases with no gene match: 0. The V gene's germline CDR1 is SNHLY and CDR2 FYNNEI. The CDR3 is CASTGGNYGYTF. CDR3 DNA sequence: TGTGCCAGCACAGGGGGCAACTATGGCTACACCTTC.

Regarding this clonotype: One end of the junction varies from germline; a read error may be responsible. The V call is TRBV29-1, the J call TRBJ1-1; D not resolved. From germline, CDR1 is SQVTM and CDR2 ANQGSEA. The CDR3 is 11 amino acids. The CDR3 spells CSVGQNAEAFF. In DNA form, the CDR3 reads TGCAGCGTTGGCCAGAACGCTGAGGCTTTCTTT. The whole variable domain, remainder taken from reference TRBV29-1 and TRBJ1-1, is SAVISQKPSRDICQRGTSLTIQCQVDSQVTMMFWYRQQPGQSLTLIATANQGSEATYESGFVIDKFPISRPNLTFSTLTVSNMSPEDSSIYLCSVGQNAEAFFGQGTRLTVV.

On this clonotype itself: Likely a read error: the CDR3 ends without its conserved phenylalanine or tryptophan. No DNA is shown, since the ends of the CDR3 on it are uncertain; the CDR3 is the one TCRdb lists. The chain combines TRBV20-1 with TRBJ1-2; the listed D gene, TRBD1, was not tested against the DNA. The CDR3 totals 10 residues, both ends included. CDR1 is DFQATT and CDR2 is SNEGSKA in the germline V gene (reference sequence). The CDR3 sequence: CSATQQGGAG.

Only a few counts were recorded for this clonotype. V gene TRBV29-1 combines with J gene TRBJ2-5; 14 bases map to TRBD2. The CDR3 totals 14 residues. CDR1 is SQVTM, CDR2 ANQGSEA, per germline. The J segment lost 3 bases and the V segment lost 4 bases, leaving 1 base of the junction unmatched. As DNA, the CDR3 is TGCAGCGTTGCGGGACTAGCGGGGGAAGAGACCCAGTACTTC. This sequence encodes CSVAGLAGEETQYF.

The chain recombines TRBV29-1 with TRBJ1-2; TRBD1 aligns across 8 bases. CDR3 size: 15 residues. Germline CDR1 SQVTM, CDR2 ANQGSEA. The CDR3 loop is CSATSEGQESGGYTF. The CDR3 DNA follows: TGCAGTGCCACCAGTGAGGGACAGGAAAGTGGTGGCTACACCTTC.

The rearrangement joins TRBV7-9 to TRBJ2-5; D ambiguous. The germline V gene encodes CDR1 SEHNR and CDR2 FQNEAQ (reference sequence). V gave up 5 bases and J gave up 7 bases, with 20 bases separating them. CDR3 length: 15 residues. The chain's CDR3 is CASSQDGASPGTQYF. The CDR3 DNA reads as TGTGCCAGCAGCCAAGATGGTGCCTCCCCAGGGACCCAGTACTTC.

This clonotype was counted many times. The chain joins TRBV7-8 to TRBJ1-5; a weak D match, TRBD1 (5 bases). CDR3 length: 14 residues. Germline assignment: CDR1 SGHVS and CDR2 FQNEAQ. Deletions cut 5 bases from V and 6 bases from J, with 14 bases between. CDR3 residues: CASSLEGAIQPQHF. For the CDR3, the DNA is TGTGCCAGCAGCCTCGAAGGGGCGATTCAGCCCCAGCATTTT.

This clonotype was detected ten times or more. The chain couples TRBV7-9 to TRBJ2-2; no clear D. Per germline, CDR1 SEHNR and CDR2 FQNEAQ (reference sequence). Trimming took 5 bases from V and 5 from J, leaving 12 bases between them. CDR3 length: 14 amino acids. Written as DNA, the CDR3 is TGTGCCAGCAGCCTCGTTTGGGCTACCGGGGAGCTGTTTTTT. Translating it yields CASSLVWATGELFF.

This clonotype was counted many times. At one end the junction does not follow the germline gene, possibly because of a read error. This rearrangement joins TRBV5-1 to TRBJ1-2; D unclear. Germline V gene sequence: CDR1 SGHRS, CDR2 YFSETQ. The CDR3 contains 13 residues. This CDR3 reads CASSLAGLGGHTF. The CDR3 DNA follows: TGCGCCAGCAGCTTGGCGGGATTGGGTGGCCACACCTTC.

The rearrangement links TRBV25-1 to TRBJ2-7; TRBD1 matches 8 bases. CDR1 is MGHDK and CDR2 is SYGVNS in the germline V gene. The CDR3 runs to 15 residues. Germline trimming cut 2 bases from V and 6 bases from J; bases unmatched to any gene: 9. For the CDR3, the DNA is TGTGCCAGCAGTGAACACGCAGGGGGCAGGGGCGAGCAGTACTTC. Translation: CASSEHAGGRGEQYF.

V is TRBV29-1 and J is TRBJ1-4; 9 bases align to TRBD1. V lost 1 base to trimming and J lost 7 bases; unmatched junction nucleotides: 1. This CDR3 is 13 amino acids long. CDR1 SQVTM and CDR2 ANQGSEA come from the germline V gene. CDR3 protein: CSVEGTGVEKLFF. CDR3 bases: TGCAGCGTTGAAGGGACAGGGGTTGAAAAACTGTTTTTT.

This sequence joins TRBV29-1 and TRBJ2-5; TRBD2 matches 8 bases. The CDR3 covers 16 residues. Germline CDR1 SQVTM, CDR2 ANQGSEA. The V and J ends lost 6 bases and 5 bases, in that order; junction bases with no gene match: 17. Here the CDR3 DNA reads TGCAGCGTAGACTTAGCGGGGACCGGGGTATTGGAGACCCAGTACTTC. Translated: CSVDLAGTGVLETQYF. The full variable domain, completed using reference TRBV29-1 and TRBJ2-5, is SAVISQKPSRDICQRGTSLTIQCQVDSQVTMMFWYRQQPGQSLTLIATANQGSEATYESGFVIDKFPISRPNLTFSTLTVSNMSPEDSSIYLCSVDLAGTGVLETQYFGPGTRLLVL.

This clonotype was detected ten times or more. The V gene is TRBV5-6, the J gene TRBJ2-5; D is unclear. Germline CDR1 reads SGHDT; CDR2 reads YYEEEE. The CDR3 loop spans 13 amino acids. Trimming stripped 4 bases from V and 1 base from J, with 8 bases between. The CDR3 sequence is CASSIWPQETQYF. The CDR3 bases are TGTGCCAGCAGCATTTGGCCCCAAGAGACCCAGTACTTC.